These T cell receptor beta chains were read from a single sample in a study of cytomegalovirus exposure and HLA in healthy donors. The assay was immunoSEQ multiplex PCR, and TCRdb's table has in-frame clones only and misses some. The repertoire holds more than 100,000 clones, with around three quarters as singletons. The sequenced sample was PBMCs. Source of these receptors: a human donor in good health. CDR3s include the opening cysteine and the closing phenylalanine or tryptophan. A D gene is named only where the DNA matches it firmly. The size entry is marked missing in some rows and otherwise reads once, few, many or a size class.

CDR3 protein: CASSLETAGGQPQHF
CDR3 DNA: TGTGCCAGCAGCTTAGAAACCGCGGGGGGTCAGCCCCAGCATTTT
V gene: TRBV7-2
D gene: NA
clone size: NA
J gene: TRBJ1-5

CDR3 protein: CASSSTPWTAGNTIYF
CDR3 DNA: TGTGCCAGCAGTTCCACACCTTGGACAGCTGGAAACACCATATATTTT
V gene: TRBV28
D gene: NA
clone size: NA
J gene: TRBJ1-3

CDR3 protein: CASRWDTGTDTQYF
CDR3 DNA: TGTGCCAGTAGATGGGACACAGGCACAGATACGCAGTATTTT
V gene: TRBV19
D gene: NA
clone size: NA
J gene: TRBJ2-3

CDR3 protein: CASSLLSTGANVLTF
CDR3 DNA: TGTGCCAGCAGTTTACTGAGCACTGGGGCCAACGTCCTGACTTTC
V gene: TRBV27
D gene: NA
clone size: NA
J gene: TRBJ2-6

CDR3 protein: CASSSQGSGPYEQYF
CDR3 DNA: TGTGCCAGCAGCTCCCAGGGTAGCGGGCCCTACGAGCAGTACTTC
V gene: TRBV11-2
D gene: TRBD2
clone size: few
J gene: TRBJ2-7

CDR3 protein: CASSQDNGRPSYEQYF
CDR3 DNA: TGTGCCAGCAGCCAAGATAACGGGAGGCCGTCCTACGAGCAGTACTTC
V gene: TRBV4-2
D gene: TRBD2
clone size: NA
J gene: TRBJ2-7

CDR3 protein: CATTDRDNSGNTIYF
CDR3 DNA: TGTGCCACAACGGACAGGGACAACTCTGGAAACACCATATATTTT
V gene: TRBV10-3
D gene: TRBD1
clone size: NA
J gene: TRBJ1-3

CDR3 protein: CASSLARAGHTEAFF
CDR3 DNA: TGTGCCAGCAGCTTAGCTCGGGCGGGACACACTGAAGCTTTCTTT
V gene: TRBV7-2
D gene: NA
clone size: NA
J gene: TRBJ1-1

CDR3 protein: CATSRVFGPNTEAFF
CDR3 DNA: TGTGCCACCAGCAGAGTTTTTGGCCCGAACACTGAAGCTTTCTTT
V gene: TRBV15
D gene: NA
clone size: NA
J gene: TRBJ1-1

CDR3 protein: CASSKSGQGAHEQYF
CDR3 DNA: TGTGCCAGCAGCAAAAGTGGACAGGGGGCTCACGAGCAGTACTTC
V gene: TRBV21-1
D gene: NA
clone size: NA
J gene: TRBJ2-7

CDR3 protein: CASSPPTGDAQETQYF
CDR3 DNA: TGTGCCAGCTCACCACCAACAGGGGACGCGCAAGAGACCCAGTACTTC
V gene: TRBV18
D gene: TRBD1
clone size: NA
J gene: TRBJ2-5

CDR3 protein: CASSVGQGGNVNTEAFF
CDR3 DNA: TGTGCCAGCAGCGTAGGGCAGGGAGGGAATGTGAACACTGAAGCTTTCTTT
V gene: TRBV9
D gene: NA
clone size: NA
J gene: TRBJ1-1

CDR3 protein: CASSTTGSETQYF
CDR3 DNA: TGTGCCAGTAGCACGACAGGGTCGGAGACCCAGTACTTC
V gene: TRBV19
D gene: TRBD1
clone size: few
J gene: TRBJ2-5

CDR3 protein: CASRKAGGSTDTQYF
CDR3 DNA: TGTGCCAGTAGGAAAGCGGGAGGGAGCACAGATACGCAGTATTTT
V gene: TRBV19
D gene: TRBD2
clone size: few
J gene: TRBJ2-3

CDR3 protein: CASSYIRTGGHYGYTF
CDR3 DNA: TGTGCCAGCAGTTACATCCGGACAGGGGGCCACTATGGCTACACCTTC
V gene: TRBV6-5
D gene: TRBD1
clone size: NA
J gene: TRBJ1-2

CDR3 protein: CSVGSGPNTGELFF
CDR3 DNA: TGCAGCGTTGGGAGCGGACCGAACACCGGGGAGCTGTTTTTT
V gene: TRBV29-1
D gene: NA
clone size: NA
J gene: TRBJ2-2

CDR3 protein: CASSMLAGNEQYF
CDR3 DNA: TGTGCCAGCAGCATGTTAGCGGGAAACGAGCAGTACTTC
V gene: TRBV7-2
D gene: TRBD2
clone size: few
J gene: TRBJ2-7

CDR3 protein: CASSSPNPGQGAGEKLFF
CDR3 DNA: TGTGCCAGCAGTTCACCTAATCCGGGACAGGGTGCGGGGGAAAAACTGTTTTTT
V gene: TRBV27
D gene: TRBD1
clone size: NA
J gene: TRBJ1-4